Shown below are 28 T cell receptor beta chains from a single sample sequenced in a study of blood T cell repertoires in COVID-19. Here immunoSEQ multiplex PCR was the method, and the copy in TCRdb shows in-frame clones only, minus some. The sample holds 100,000 to 150,000 clones; more than 65% are singletons and the top ten take approximately 2%. Sequencing was performed on peripheral blood. The receptors were gathered from a woman aged 70 to 79 with acute or convalescent COVID-19.

The J gene is TRBJ1-4, the V gene TRBV4-1, with D possibly TRBD1 on 5 matching bases. The V gene's germline CDR1 is MGHRA and CDR2 YSYEKL. The CDR3 loop spans 15 amino acids. With 2 bases removed from V and 6 bases from J, the gap between germline ends came to 13 bases. CDR3 protein: CASSQSGGVYEKLFF. CDR3 sequence (DNA): TGCGCCAGCAGCCAATCGGGGGGGGTTTATGAAAAACTGTTTTTT.

The rearrangement joins TRBV7-9 to TRBJ2-3; D ambiguous. Trimming took 5 bases from V and 7 from J, leaving 10 bases between them. Germline CDR1 reads SEHNR; CDR2 reads FQNEAQ (reference sequence). CDR3 size: 12 residues. CDR3 coding DNA: TGTGCCAGCAGCCGAACAGAGCATACGCAGTATTTT. Translation: CASSRTEHTQYF. Looking up the rest from reference TRBV7-9 and TRBJ2-3 gives the full variable domain: DTGVSQNPRHKITKRGQNVTFRCDPISEHNRLYWYRQTLGQGPEFLTYFQNEAQLEKSRLLSDRFSAERPKGSFSTLEIQRTEQGDSAMYLCASSRTEHTQYFGPGTRLTVL.

The V call is TRBV2, the J call TRBJ1-5, with D perhaps matching TRBD1 (6 bases). Per germline, CDR1 SNHLY and CDR2 FYNNEI. Trimming pared 7 bases from V and 5 bases from J, leaving 9 bases between. CDR3 length: 12 amino acids. The CDR3 DNA follows: TGTGCCAGCAACAGGGTGCATCAGCCCCAGCATTTT. Translating it yields CASNRVHQPQHF.

The chain carries TRBV28 and TRBJ2-3, with 9 nucleotides matching TRBD1. The CDR3 covers 16 residues. Trimming removed 6 bases from V and 3 bases from J; junction bases left unmatched: 10. Germline V gene sequence: CDR1 MDHEN, CDR2 SYDVKM. The CDR3 spells CASSTDRGSLTDTQYF. Written as DNA, the CDR3 is TGTGCCAGCAGCACCGACAGGGGGAGTTTGACAGATACGCAGTATTTT.

A single count supports this clone. The V and J genes are TRBV28 and TRBJ2-3, with 8 bases identical to TRBD1. CDR3 length: 15 amino acids. In germline, CDR1 is MDHEN, CDR2 SYDVKM. The trim removed 6 bases at V and 5 bases at J, leaving 10 bases unmatched. CDR3 nucleotides: TGTGCCAGCAGCCGAGCTACAGGGGGAGGAGATACGCAGTATTTT. Its protein is CASSRATGGGDTQYF.

The chain has TRBV20-1 and TRBJ2-7; D is possibly TRBD1 (5 bases). There are 13 residues in the CDR3. CDR1 DFQATT and CDR2 SNEGSKA come from the germline V gene (reference sequence). Trimming cost V 3 bases and J 6 bases, with 15 bases left between them. The CDR3 bases are TGCAGTGCTAGTTGGTCAGGGTTGGGCGAGCAGTACTTC. Amino acids: CSASWSGLGEQYF.

This clone was observed once. The chain couples TRBV28 to TRBJ1-2; 8 bases are a match to TRBD1. The CDR3 is 13 amino acids. The germline V gene encodes CDR1 MDHEN and CDR2 SYDVKM. The V segment lost 3 bases and the J segment 8 bases; nucleotides outside the gene matches: 5. CDR3 sequence reads: CASSLGAGGGYTF. DNA of the CDR3: TGTGCCAGCAGTTTGGGAGCAGGGGGCGGCTACACCTTC.

The sample holds one count of this clone. The gene calls are TRBV7-3 and TRBJ1-4; perhaps TRBD1 as D (6 bases). Germline lookup yields CDR1 SGHTA and CDR2 FQGTGA. V was cut by 2 bases and J by 11 bases, with 18 bases left in between. The CDR3 sequence is 15 residues long. CDR3 region: CASSLGRTSQGKLFF. The DNA for the CDR3 is TGTGCCAGCAGCTTAGGACGGACATCACAGGGTAAACTGTTTTTT.

The rearrangement uses TRBV12-5 and TRBJ2-7; the D gene is possibly TRBD1 (5 bases). Trimming cost V 1 base and J 2 bases, with 9 bases left between them. The CDR3 extends over 14 amino acids. Looked up from germline, CDR1 is LGHNT and CDR2 is FRNRAP. Here the CDR3 DNA reads TGTGCTAGTGGTTTGGCCCAGGGCCCCTACGAGCAGTACTTC. Residues: CASGLAQGPYEQYF.

This clone has a single count. The chain employs TRBV27 and TRBJ1-1; D remains ambiguous. V was cut by 5 bases and J by 1 base, with 8 bases left in between. CDR1 MNHEY and CDR2 SMNVEV come from the germline V gene (reference sequence). The CDR3 totals 13 residues. The CDR3 DNA reads TGTGCCAGCAGTATACTCTGGAACACTGAAGCTTTCTTT. This sequence encodes CASSILWNTEAFF.

The rearrangement joins TRBV5-1 to TRBJ1-5; TRBD1 matches 7 bases. The ends lost 4 bases at V and 4 bases at J; junction bases unmatched: 5. This CDR3 is built from 14 residues. CDR1 is SGHRS, CDR2 YFSETQ, per germline. CDR3 sequence: CASSSGQANQPQHF. The CDR3 DNA follows: TGCGCCAGCAGCAGTGGACAGGCGAATCAGCCCCAGCATTTT.

This clone was counted only a few times. This chain joins TRBV5-4 and TRBJ1-1, with 7 bases fitting TRBD1. Trimming took 0 bases from V and 4 from J; bases not matched to a gene: 3. This CDR3 is 14 amino acids long. The germline CDR1 and CDR2 sequences are SGHNT and YYREEE (reference sequence). CDR3 sequence reads: CASSLGRGSTEAFF. In nucleotides, the CDR3 is TGTGCCAGCAGCTTGGGCAGGGGGTCCACTGAAGCTTTCTTT.

This clone came up a few times. The chain joins TRBV19 to TRBJ2-1; D is perhaps TRBD2 (7 bases). The germline V gene encodes CDR1 LNHDA and CDR2 SQIVND (reference sequence). The CDR3 totals 15 residues. The ends were cut back, 2 bases at V and 6 bases at J, with 14 bases in the middle. CDR3 nucleotide sequence: TGTGCCAGTAGTATAATAGGGGGGGCCGGCAATGAGCAGTTCTTC. The encoded protein is CASSIIGGAGNEQFF.

The gene calls are TRBV18 and TRBJ2-7; D perhaps matches TRBD1 (5 bases). V was cut by 3 bases and J by 3 bases, with 6 bases left in between. The CDR3 has 12 residues. Germline assignment: CDR1 KGHSH and CDR2 LQKENI. CDR3 amino acids: CASSPTDYEQYF. The CDR3 nucleotides read TGTGCCAGCTCACCGACAGACTACGAGCAGTACTTC.

This chain links TRBV9 with TRBJ1-3, with D tentatively TRBD1 (5 bases). Germline values: CDR1 SGDLS, CDR2 YYNGEE. The length of the CDR3 is 15 residues. Deletions cut 5 bases from V and 3 bases from J, with 15 bases between. The CDR3 is CASRPQGAGGNTIYF. The CDR3 DNA reads TGTGCCAGCAGACCTCAGGGTGCTGGTGGAAACACCATATATTTT.

V usage is TRBV6-2 or TRBV6-3 and J usage is TRBJ1-5; D call uncertain. This CDR3 has 15 residues. The V gene's germline CDR1 is MNHEY and CDR2 SVGEGT. Trimming took 0 bases from V and 4 from J, leaving 10 bases between them. CDR3 nucleotides: TGTGCCAGCAGTTACTCGGAGGGTCTTAATCAGCCCCAGCATTTT. Translating gives CASSYSEGLNQPQHF.

There are a few counts of this clone. The genes are TRBV30 and TRBJ1-2; the D gene is possibly TRBD1 (6 bases). There are 13 residues in the CDR3. V lost 8 bases and J 6 bases, leaving 19 bases between the germline ends. Germline V gives CDR1 GTSNPN, CDR2 SVGIG (reference sequence). The CDR3 DNA reads as TGTGCCCTCTTTGCGGGGGCGCTCAATGGCTACACCTTC. This translates into CALFAGALNGYTF.

The chain uses TRBV6-1 and TRBJ2-7; 11 nucleotides agree with TRBD2. J lost 1 base, V lost 3 bases, and 5 bases had no gene match. CDR3 length: 16 residues. Germline V gives CDR1 MNHNS, CDR2 SASEGT. The CDR3 loop reads CASSDVGLAGSYEQYF. CDR3 nucleotides: TGTGCCAGCAGTGACGTAGGACTAGCGGGTTCCTACGAGCAGTACTTC.

The chain couples TRBV27 to TRBJ1-3; a possible D gene is TRBD1 (6 bases). The CDR3 has 15 residues. Looked up from germline, CDR1 is MNHEY and CDR2 is SMNVEV (reference sequence). Trimming cost V 6 bases and J 1 base, with 13 bases left between them. The CDR3 loop is CASRARGASGNTIYF. Written as DNA, the CDR3 is TGTGCCAGCAGAGCCAGGGGAGCGTCTGGAAACACCATATATTTT.

The chain recombines TRBV19 with TRBJ1-5, with 7 positions matching TRBD1. This CDR3 contains 16 residues. CDR1 LNHDA and CDR2 SQIVND come from the germline V gene (reference sequence). V was clipped by 3 bases and J by 6 bases; unmatched bases: 11. Here the CDR3 DNA reads TGTGCCAGTAGTATGTCCCCTAGGACAGGCGGTCAGCCCCAGCATTTT. This codes for CASSMSPRTGGQPQHF.

The V gene is TRBV9, the J gene TRBJ1-3; the D gene is possibly TRBD1 (5 bases). The CDR3 is 16 residues long. The V gene lost 3 bases and the J gene lost 4 bases, with 17 bases spanning the gap. The germline V gene encodes CDR1 SGDLS and CDR2 YYNGEE. CDR3 nucleotide sequence: TGTGCCAGCAGCGAGGGATCGGGGGTTTCAGGAAACACCATATATTTT. Protein: CASSEGSGVSGNTIYF. The variable domain in full, completed from reference TRBV9 and TRBJ1-3, reads DSGVTQTPKHLITATGQRVTLRCSPRSGDLSVYWYQQSLDQGLQFLIQYYNGEERAKGNILERFSAQQFPDLHSELNLSSLELGDSALYFCASSEGSGVSGNTIYFGEGSWLTVV.

This rearrangement joins TRBV3-1 (or the pseudogene TRBV3-2) to TRBJ2-7, with TRBD1 identical over 7 bases. The CDR3 has 13 residues. Per germline, CDR1 LGHDT and CDR2 YNNKEL (reference sequence). J gave up 5 bases and V 6 bases, and 7 bases lay outside the gene matches. The CDR3 DNA sequence: TGTGCCAGCAGTCGACAGGGAACGGACGAGCAGTACTTC. Its protein product is CASSRQGTDEQYF.

The rearrangement joins TRBV9 to TRBJ1-4; D call uncertain. Deletions cut 0 bases from V and 8 bases from J, with 8 bases between. This CDR3 region has 13 residues. CDR1 is SGDLS, CDR2 YYNGEE, per germline. The DNA for the CDR3 is TGTGCCAGCAGCGTAGGGGCTGAAGAAAAACTGTTTTTT. It is translated as CASSVGAEEKLFF.

This clone was counted between two and nine times. This chain connects TRBV29-1 to TRBJ2-1, with 8 nucleotides matching TRBD1. Germline V CDR1 and CDR2: SQVTM, ANQGSEA. After removal of 4 bases from V and 7 bases from J, the junction contained 15 bases not matched to a gene. This CDR3 region has 16 residues. CDR3 sequence: CSVVDPDRADRNEQFF. In DNA, the CDR3 is TGCAGCGTTGTCGACCCGGACAGGGCAGATAGGAATGAGCAGTTCTTC.

The chain is built from TRBV27 and TRBJ2-2, with D tentatively TRBD1 (6 bases). Germline assignment: CDR1 MNHEY and CDR2 SMNVEV (reference sequence). The CDR3 is made up of 15 amino acids. Trimming removed 4 bases from V and 5 bases from J, with 14 bases in between. The CDR3 loop is CASSSPDRSTGELFF. The CDR3 coding sequence is TGTGCCAGCAGTTCACCCGACAGGAGTACCGGGGAGCTGTTTTTT.

CDR3 nucleotides: TGCGCCAGCAGCCAGTCTAGCGGGGACTCCTACGAGCAGTACTTC. Its translation: CASSQSSGDSYEQYF. The chain links TRBV4-1 to TRBJ2-7, with TRBD2 matching 9 bases. Germline CDR1 reads MGHRA; CDR2 reads YSYEKL. There are 15 residues in the CDR3. V shed 3 bases, J shed 0 bases, and the junction held 3 bases outside the gene matches.

This sequence joins TRBV7-8 and TRBJ1-1; no clear D gene. From germline, CDR1 is SGHVS and CDR2 FQNEAQ. Trimming took 1 base from V and 1 from J, leaving 10 bases between them. CDR3 size: 15 residues. In nucleotides, the CDR3 is TGTGCCAGCAGCTTAGGGGCCGGGAGGAACACTGAAGCTTTCTTT. It translates to CASSLGAGRNTEAFF.

This rearrangement joins TRBV7-2 to TRBJ1-5, with D unresolved. Trimming stripped 1 base from V and 4 bases from J, with 11 bases between. The CDR3 spans 15 residues. Germline CDR1 reads SGHTA; CDR2 reads FQGNSA. CDR3 loop: CASSLDLGDNQPQHF. Written as DNA, the CDR3 is TGTGCCAGCAGCTTAGATCTAGGAGATAATCAGCCCCAGCATTTT. The full variable domain, with the rest looked up from reference TRBV7-2 and TRBJ1-5, is GAGVSQSPSNKVTEKGKDVELRCDPISGHTALYWYRQSLGQGLEFLIYFQGNSAPDKSGLPSDRFSAERTGGSVSTLTIQRTQQEDSAVYLCASSLDLGDNQPQHFGDGTRLSIL.